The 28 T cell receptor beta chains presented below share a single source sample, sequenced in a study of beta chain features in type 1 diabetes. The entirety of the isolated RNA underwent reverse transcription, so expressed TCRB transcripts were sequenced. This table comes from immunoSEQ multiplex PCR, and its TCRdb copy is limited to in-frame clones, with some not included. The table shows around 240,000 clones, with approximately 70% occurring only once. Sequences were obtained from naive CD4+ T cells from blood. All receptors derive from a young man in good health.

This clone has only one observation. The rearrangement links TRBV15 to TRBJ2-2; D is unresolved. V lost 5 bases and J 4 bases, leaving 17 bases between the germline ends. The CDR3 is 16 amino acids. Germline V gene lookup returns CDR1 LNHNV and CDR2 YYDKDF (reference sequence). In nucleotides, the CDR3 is TGTGCCACCAGCCTACGACGGACCTTAGCCACCGGGGAGCTGTTTTTT. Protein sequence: CATSLRRTLATGELFF. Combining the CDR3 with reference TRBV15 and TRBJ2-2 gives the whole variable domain DAMVIQNPRYQVTQFGKPVTLSCSQTLNHNVMYWYQQKSSQAPKLLFHYYDKDFNNEADTPDNFQSRRPNTSFCFLDIRSPGLGDTAMYLCATSLRRTLATGELFFGEGSRLTVL.

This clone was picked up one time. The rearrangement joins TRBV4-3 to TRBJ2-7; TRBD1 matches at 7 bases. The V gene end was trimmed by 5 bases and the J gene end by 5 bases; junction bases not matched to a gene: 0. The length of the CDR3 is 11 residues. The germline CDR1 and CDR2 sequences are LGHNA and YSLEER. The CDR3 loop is CASSTGDEQYF. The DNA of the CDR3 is TGCGCCAGCAGCACAGGGGACGAGCAGTACTTC.

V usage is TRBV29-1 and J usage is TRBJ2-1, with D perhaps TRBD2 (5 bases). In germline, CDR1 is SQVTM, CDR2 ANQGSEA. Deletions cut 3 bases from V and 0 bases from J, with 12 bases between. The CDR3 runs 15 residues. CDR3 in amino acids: CSVDGGLSSYNEQFF. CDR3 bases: TGCAGCGTTGACGGCGGGCTAAGCTCCTACAATGAGCAGTTCTTC.

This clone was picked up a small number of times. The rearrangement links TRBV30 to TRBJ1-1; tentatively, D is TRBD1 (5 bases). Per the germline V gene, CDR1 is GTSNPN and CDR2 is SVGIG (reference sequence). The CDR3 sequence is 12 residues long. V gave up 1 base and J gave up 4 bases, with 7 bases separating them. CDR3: CAWSGGGTEAFF. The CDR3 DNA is TGTGCCTGGAGTGGCGGGGGCACTGAAGCTTTCTTT.

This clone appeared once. The CDR3 nucleotides read TGTGCCCTGGGGAGCCGCACGGGTCACACCGGGGAGCTGTTTTTT. Encoded protein: CALGSRTGHTGELFF. The rearrangement uses TRBV30 and TRBJ2-2; D is possibly TRBD2 (5 bases). Germline CDR1 reads GTSNPN; CDR2 reads SVGIG (reference sequence). This CDR3 has 15 residues. Deletions cut 8 bases from V and 3 bases from J, with 19 bases between.

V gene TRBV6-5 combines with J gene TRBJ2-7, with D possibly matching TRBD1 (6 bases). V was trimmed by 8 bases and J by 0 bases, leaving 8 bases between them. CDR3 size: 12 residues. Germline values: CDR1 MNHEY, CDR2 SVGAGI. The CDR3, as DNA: TGTGCCAGCGGGGGCTACTCCTACGAGCAGTACTTC. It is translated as CASGGYSYEQYF.

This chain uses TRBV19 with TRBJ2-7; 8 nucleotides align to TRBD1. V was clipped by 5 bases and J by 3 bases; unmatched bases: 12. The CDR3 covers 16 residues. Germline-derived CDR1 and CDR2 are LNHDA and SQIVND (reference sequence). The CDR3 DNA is TGTGCCAGTAGTGTCCTCTCCGGGACAGGCGACTACGAGCAGTACTTC. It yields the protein CASSVLSGTGDYEQYF.

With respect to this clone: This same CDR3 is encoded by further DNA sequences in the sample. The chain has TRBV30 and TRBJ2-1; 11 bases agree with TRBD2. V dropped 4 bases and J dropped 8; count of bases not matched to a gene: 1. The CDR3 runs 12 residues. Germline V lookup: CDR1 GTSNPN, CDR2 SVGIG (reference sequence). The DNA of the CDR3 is TGTGCCTGGACTAGCGGGAGGCATGAGCAGTTCTTC. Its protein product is CAWTSGRHEQFF. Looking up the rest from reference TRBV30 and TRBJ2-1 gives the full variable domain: SQTIHQWPATLVQPVGSPLSLECTVEGTSNPNLYWYRQAAGRGLQLLFYSVGIGQISSEVPQNLSASRPQDRQFILSSKKLLLSDSGFYLCAWTSGRHEQFFGPGTRLTVL.

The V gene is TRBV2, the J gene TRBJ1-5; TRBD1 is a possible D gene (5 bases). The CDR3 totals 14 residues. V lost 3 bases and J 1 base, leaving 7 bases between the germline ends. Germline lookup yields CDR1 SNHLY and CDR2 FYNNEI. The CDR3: CASSDRASNQPQHF. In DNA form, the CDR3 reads TGTGCCAGCAGTGACAGGGCGAGCAATCAGCCCCAGCATTTT.

Here the CDR3 reads CASRGTAQGYGYTF. The CDR3 DNA reads as TGTGCCAGCAGAGGGACCGCTCAGGGGTATGGCTACACCTTC. The V gene is TRBV25-1, the J gene TRBJ1-2; possibly TRBD1 for D (6 bases). CDR1 and CDR2 from the germline V gene are MGHDK and SYGVNS. With 6 bases removed from V and 5 bases from J, the gap between germline ends came to 16 bases. The CDR3 extends over 14 amino acids.

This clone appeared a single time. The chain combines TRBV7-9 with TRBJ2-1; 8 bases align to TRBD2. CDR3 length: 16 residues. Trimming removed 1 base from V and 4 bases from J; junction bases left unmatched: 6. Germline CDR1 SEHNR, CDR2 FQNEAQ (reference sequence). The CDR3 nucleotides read TGTGCCAGCAGCTTAGTTGCCGGGAGGGCTTACAATGAGCAGTTCTTC. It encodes CASSLVAGRAYNEQFF. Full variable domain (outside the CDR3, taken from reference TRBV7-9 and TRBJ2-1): DTGVSQNPRHKITKRGQNVTFRCDPISEHNRLYWYRQTLGQGPEFLTYFQNEAQLEKSRLLSDRFSAERPKGSFSTLEIQRTEQGDSAMYLCASSLVAGRAYNEQFFGPGTRLTVL.

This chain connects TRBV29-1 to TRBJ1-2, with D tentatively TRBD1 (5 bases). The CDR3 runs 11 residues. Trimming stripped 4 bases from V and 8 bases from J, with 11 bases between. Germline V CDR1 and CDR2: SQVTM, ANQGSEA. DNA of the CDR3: TGCAGCGTTGTTCAGGGATGGGGCTACACCTTC. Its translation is CSVVQGWGYTF.

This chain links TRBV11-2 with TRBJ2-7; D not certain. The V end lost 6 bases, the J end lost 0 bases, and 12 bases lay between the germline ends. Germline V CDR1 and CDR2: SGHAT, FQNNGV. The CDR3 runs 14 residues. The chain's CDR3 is CASSLGGSSYEQYF. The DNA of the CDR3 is TGTGCCAGCAGTCTCGGTGGAAGCTCCTACGAGCAGTACTTC.

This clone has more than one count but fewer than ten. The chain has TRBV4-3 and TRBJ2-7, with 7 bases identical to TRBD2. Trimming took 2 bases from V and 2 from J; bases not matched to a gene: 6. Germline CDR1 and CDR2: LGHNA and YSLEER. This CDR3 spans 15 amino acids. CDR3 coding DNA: TGCGCCAGCAGCCAATATACTAGCGAGGCCTACGAGCAGTACTTC. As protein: CASSQYTSEAYEQYF.

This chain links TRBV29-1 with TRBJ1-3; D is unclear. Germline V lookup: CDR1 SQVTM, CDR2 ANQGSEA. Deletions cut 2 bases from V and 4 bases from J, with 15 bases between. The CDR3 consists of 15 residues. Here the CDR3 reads CSVEHSGLFGNTIYF. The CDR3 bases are TGCAGCGTTGAACACTCTGGGTTGTTCGGAAACACCATATATTTT.

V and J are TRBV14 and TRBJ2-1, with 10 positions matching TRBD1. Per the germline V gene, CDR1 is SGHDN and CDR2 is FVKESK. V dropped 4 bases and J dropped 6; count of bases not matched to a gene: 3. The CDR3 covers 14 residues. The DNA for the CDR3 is TGTGCCAGCAGCCCTCGGACAGGGGGCAATGAGCAGTTCTTC. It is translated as CASSPRTGGNEQFF.

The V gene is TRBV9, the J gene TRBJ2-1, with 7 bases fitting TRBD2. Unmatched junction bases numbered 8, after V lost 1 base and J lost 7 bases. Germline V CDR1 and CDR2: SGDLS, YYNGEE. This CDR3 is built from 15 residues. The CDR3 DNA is TGTGCCAGCAGCGTACAAGCGGGGACGTGGAATGAGCAGTTCTTC. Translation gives CASSVQAGTWNEQFF.

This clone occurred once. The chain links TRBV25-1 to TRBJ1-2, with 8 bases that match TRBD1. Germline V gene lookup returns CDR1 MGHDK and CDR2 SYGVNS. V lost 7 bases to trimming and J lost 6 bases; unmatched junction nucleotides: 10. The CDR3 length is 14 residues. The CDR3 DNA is TGTGCCAGCAATTCTGGGCAGGGGGCGAATGGCTACACCTTC. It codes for CASNSGQGANGYTF.

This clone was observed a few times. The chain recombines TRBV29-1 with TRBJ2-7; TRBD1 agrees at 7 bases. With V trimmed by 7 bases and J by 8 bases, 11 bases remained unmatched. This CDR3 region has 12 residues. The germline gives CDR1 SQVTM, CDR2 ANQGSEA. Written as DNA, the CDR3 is TGCAGCGAGGGGACAGAATACGTCCAGCAGTACTTC. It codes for CSEGTEYVQQYF.

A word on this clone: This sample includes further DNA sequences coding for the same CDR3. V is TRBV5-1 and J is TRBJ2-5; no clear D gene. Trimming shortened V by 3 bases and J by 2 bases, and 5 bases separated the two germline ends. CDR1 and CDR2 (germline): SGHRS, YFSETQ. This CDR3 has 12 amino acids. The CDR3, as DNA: TGCGCCAGCAGCTGGGATCAAGAGACCCAGTACTTC. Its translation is CASSWDQETQYF.

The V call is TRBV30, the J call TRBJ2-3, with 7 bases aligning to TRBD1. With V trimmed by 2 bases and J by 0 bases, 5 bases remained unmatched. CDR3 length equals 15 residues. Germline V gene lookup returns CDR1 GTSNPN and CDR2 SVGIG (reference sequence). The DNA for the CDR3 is TGTGCCTGGAGTCCAGGACAGGCCAGCACAGATACGCAGTATTTT. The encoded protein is CAWSPGQASTDTQYF. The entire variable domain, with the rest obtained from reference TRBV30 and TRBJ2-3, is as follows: SQTIHQWPATLVQPVGSPLSLECTVEGTSNPNLYWYRQAAGRGLQLLFYSVGIGQISSEVPQNLSASRPQDRQFILSSKKLLLSDSGFYLCAWSPGQASTDTQYFGPGTRLTVL.

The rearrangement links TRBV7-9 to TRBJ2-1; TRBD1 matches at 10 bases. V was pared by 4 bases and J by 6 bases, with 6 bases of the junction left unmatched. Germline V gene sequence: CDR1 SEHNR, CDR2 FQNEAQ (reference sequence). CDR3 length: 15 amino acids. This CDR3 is CASSSPRTGGNEQFF. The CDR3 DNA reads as TGTGCCAGCAGCTCTCCCCGGACAGGGGGCAATGAGCAGTTCTTC.

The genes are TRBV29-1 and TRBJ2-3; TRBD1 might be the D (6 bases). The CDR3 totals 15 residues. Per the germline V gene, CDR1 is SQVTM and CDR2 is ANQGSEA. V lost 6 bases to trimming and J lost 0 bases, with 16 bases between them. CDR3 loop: CSVPRPGESTDTQYF. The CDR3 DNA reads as TGCAGCGTGCCCCGACCAGGGGAGAGCACAGATACGCAGTATTTT.

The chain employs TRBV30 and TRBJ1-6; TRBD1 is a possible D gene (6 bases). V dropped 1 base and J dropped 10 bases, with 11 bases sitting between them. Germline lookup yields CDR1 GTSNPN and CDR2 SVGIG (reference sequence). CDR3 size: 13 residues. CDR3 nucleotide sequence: TGTGCCTGGAGTGACAGAGGGGGATCACCCCTCCACTTT. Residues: CAWSDRGGSPLHF.

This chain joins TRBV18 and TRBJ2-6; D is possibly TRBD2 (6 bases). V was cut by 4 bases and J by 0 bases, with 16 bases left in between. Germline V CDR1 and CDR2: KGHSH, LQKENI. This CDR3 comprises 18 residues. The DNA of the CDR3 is TGTGCCAGCTCACGACCGGGACTCCCCAGCTCTGGGGCCAACGTCCTGACTTTC. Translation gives CASSRPGLPSSGANVLTF. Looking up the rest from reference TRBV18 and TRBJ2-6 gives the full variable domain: NAGVMQNPRHLVRRRGQEARLRCSPMKGHSHVYWYRQLPEEGLKFMVYLQKENIIDESGMPKERFSAEFPKEGPSILRIQQVVRGDSAAYFCASSRPGLPSSGANVLTFGAGSRLTVL.

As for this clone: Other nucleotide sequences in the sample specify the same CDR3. The CDR3 nucleotides read TGTGCCTGGAGCGGTGGGAGTTACGAGCAGTACTTC. Protein product: CAWSGGSYEQYF. The chain has TRBV30 and TRBJ2-7; tentative D call: TRBD2 (5 bases). Trimming pared 3 bases from V and 4 bases from J, leaving 10 bases between. Germline values: CDR1 GTSNPN, CDR2 SVGIG (reference sequence). This CDR3 spans 12 amino acids.

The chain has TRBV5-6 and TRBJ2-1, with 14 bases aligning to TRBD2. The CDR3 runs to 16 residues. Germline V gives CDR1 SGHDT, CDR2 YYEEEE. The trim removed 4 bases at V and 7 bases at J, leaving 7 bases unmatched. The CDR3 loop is CASSNGLAGGLNEQFF. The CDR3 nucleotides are TGTGCCAGCAGCAATGGACTAGCGGGAGGTCTGAATGAGCAGTTCTTC.

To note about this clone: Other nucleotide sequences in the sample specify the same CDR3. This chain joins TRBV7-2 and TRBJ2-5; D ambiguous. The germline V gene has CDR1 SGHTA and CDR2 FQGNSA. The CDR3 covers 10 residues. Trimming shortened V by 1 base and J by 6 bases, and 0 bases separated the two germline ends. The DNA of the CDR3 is TGTGCCAGCAGCTTAGAGACCCAGTACTTC. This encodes CASSLETQYF.